Each of the 25 T cell receptor beta chains below was sequenced from the same sample in a study of T cell responses to AZD1222 COVID-19 vaccine. Generated by immunoSEQ multiplex PCR, the TCRdb table keeps only in-frame clones and is missing some. This repertoire shows fewer than 95,000 clones, roughly nine tenths found once; its top ten account for just over 30%. The sample was peripheral blood, taken on day 0 of AZD1222 vaccination. The receptors derive from an adult in good health.

This chain connects TRBV2 to TRBJ2-7; the D is unclear. Germline V gives CDR1 SNHLY, CDR2 FYNNEI. The CDR3 sequence is 12 residues long. Trimming shortened V by 7 bases and J by 2 bases, and 9 bases separated the two germline ends. CDR3 nucleotides: TGTGCCAGCATAGCAAGGACCTACGAGCAGTACTTC. Its translation: CASIARTYEQYF.

The chain has TRBV29-1 and TRBJ2-5; 7 bases are a match to TRBD1. The V gene's germline CDR1 is SQVTM and CDR2 ANQGSEA. This CDR3 spans 13 amino acids. Trimming removed 4 bases from V and 5 bases from J; junction bases left unmatched: 7. CDR3 sequence (DNA): TGCAGCGTTGGTGACAGGGCTTTGGAGACCCAGTACTTC. Protein: CSVGDRALETQYF.

The chain combines TRBV7-2 with TRBJ2-5, with TRBD2 matching 10 bases. The junction had 6 bases not matched to a gene; V was cut back by 1 base and J by 1 base. There are 17 residues in the CDR3. CDR1 and CDR2 from the germline V gene are SGHTA and FQGNSA. The CDR3: CASSLVVSGGLQETQYF. The CDR3 DNA reads TGTGCCAGCAGCTTAGTGGTTAGCGGGGGGCTCCAAGAGACCCAGTACTTC.

The chain combines TRBV4-1 with TRBJ2-1; D perhaps matches TRBD2 (6 bases). Germline V gene data show CDR1 as MGHRA and CDR2 as YSYEKL. The V end was cut by 1 base, the J end by 0 bases, with 16 bases between. The CDR3 is made up of 18 amino acids. CDR3 coding DNA: TGCGCCAGCAGCCAAGTAATAGGGGCGGGGAGCTCCTACAATGAGCAGTTCTTC. It encodes CASSQVIGAGSSYNEQFF.

The chain joins TRBV19 to TRBJ1-5, with unresolved D. Germline lookup yields CDR1 LNHDA and CDR2 SQIVND (reference sequence). This CDR3 is 14 amino acids long. The V end lost 7 bases, the J end lost 0 bases, and 10 bases lay between the germline ends. CDR3 DNA sequence: TGTGCCAGTACGGGCTACTATAGCAATCAGCCCCAGCATTTT. Protein: CASTGYYSNQPQHF.

The rearrangement joins TRBV21-1 to TRBJ1-1; the table's TRBD1 call for D was not verified on the DNA. TRBV21-1 is flagged as a pseudogene. CDR3 length: 16 residues. CDR3 DNA sequence: TGTGCCAGCAGCTCCGGGACAAACGAAGAGTACACTGAAGCTTTCTTT. It is translated as CASSSGTNEEYTEAFF.

J is TRBJ2-1 and V is TRBV2, with 10 bases matching TRBD2. CDR1 SNHLY and CDR2 FYNNEI come from the germline V gene. This CDR3 spans 16 amino acids. V gave up 5 bases and J gave up 0 bases; unmatched junction bases: 4. CDR3 residues: CASSLTSGYSYNEQFF. The CDR3 DNA is TGTGCCAGCAGTTTGACTAGCGGGTACTCCTACAATGAGCAGTTCTTC.

The genes are TRBV24-1 and TRBJ2-5, with 12 bases identical to TRBD2. This CDR3 region has 17 residues. Germline CDR1 reads KGHDR; CDR2 reads SFDVKD. The J segment lost 5 bases and the V segment lost 1 base, leaving 7 bases of the junction unmatched. In DNA, the CDR3 is TGTGCCACCAGTGATTTTGGGTCTAGCGGGAGGGAGGAGACCCAGTACTTC. Translation gives CATSDFGSSGREETQYF.

This clone has a handful of counts. The V call is TRBV7-9, the J call TRBJ1-1; 7 bases match TRBD1. The CDR3 length is 17 residues. The germline gives CDR1 SEHNR, CDR2 FQNEAQ (reference sequence). V lost 1 base, J lost 2 bases, and 10 bases stayed unmatched. The CDR3 DNA is TGTGCCAGCAGCTTAGGACATTTCGACAGGGCAAACACTGAAGCTTTCTTT. This sequence encodes CASSLGHFDRANTEAFF.

The V call is TRBV15, the J call TRBJ2-1; 8 bases map to TRBD2. This CDR3 comprises 16 residues. V lost 7 bases to trimming and J lost 4 bases; unmatched junction nucleotides: 12. Germline CDR1 LNHNV, CDR2 YYDKDF (reference sequence). The CDR3 coding sequence is TGTGCCACCACGGGCACAAGCGGGAGAGGTTACAATGAGCAGTTCTTC. Its protein product is CATTGTSGRGYNEQFF.

Remarks on this clone: Distinct nucleotide sequences in the sample also encode this CDR3. The V and J genes are TRBV3-1 (or the pseudogene TRBV3-2) and TRBJ1-3; possibly TRBD1 for D (5 bases). This CDR3 has 16 amino acids. Trimming took off 1 base at V and 2 bases at J, with 12 bases between the two ends. Germline assignment: CDR1 LGHDT and CDR2 YNNKEL (reference sequence). The CDR3 here is CASSQVPGTAGNTIYF. Written as DNA, the CDR3 is TGTGCCAGCAGCCAAGTTCCTGGGACGGCTGGAAACACCATATATTTT.

By share, this clone ranks as medium-sized. The V call is TRBV3-1 (or the pseudogene TRBV3-2), the J call TRBJ2-7; D ambiguous. In germline, CDR1 is LGHDT, CDR2 YNNKEL (reference sequence). Trimming pared 4 bases from V and 1 base from J, leaving 11 bases between. This CDR3 has 14 amino acids. CDR3 nucleotide sequence: TGTGCCAGCAGCCCGAGCCAGTTTTCCTACGAGCAGTACTTC. It yields the protein CASSPSQFSYEQYF.

V is TRBV6-5 and J is TRBJ1-5, with a weak D call TRBD1 (5 bases). Trimming took 6 bases from V and 6 from J, leaving 15 bases between them. This CDR3 has 14 amino acids. Germline-derived CDR1 and CDR2 are MNHEY and SVGAGI. The chain's CDR3 is CASRPAGGGQPQHF. The CDR3 bases are TGTGCCAGCAGGCCGGCGGGGGGAGGTCAGCCCCAGCATTTT.

By share, this clone counts as medium-sized. The chain links TRBV24-1 to TRBJ1-6, with 7 positions matching TRBD1. In germline, CDR1 is KGHDR, CDR2 SFDVKD. CDR3 length: 17 amino acids. Trimming at V came to 3 bases and at J to 5 bases, leaving 9 bases not matched to a gene. CDR3 DNA: TGTGCCACCAGTGATGTCTCCAGGGGGGCTAATAATTCACCCCTCCACTTT. Protein: CATSDVSRGANNSPLHF.

This chain joins TRBV9 and TRBJ2-1; the D call may be TRBD1 or TRBD2 (5 bases each). V was shortened by 4 bases and J by 10 bases, with 21 bases between the two germline ends. Looked up from germline, CDR1 is SGDLS and CDR2 is YYNGEE. The CDR3 is 15 amino acids. CDR3: CASSPTGTASGEQFF. The CDR3 region has the DNA TGTGCCAGCAGCCCGACCGGGACGGCGTCGGGGGAGCAGTTCTTC.

The genes are TRBV28 and TRBJ1-3, with D maybe TRBD1 (5 bases). Trimming stripped 2 bases from V and 3 bases from J, with 11 bases between. In germline, CDR1 is MDHEN, CDR2 SYDVKM. The CDR3 sequence is 15 residues long. CDR3 in amino acids: CASSLGGMGGNTIYF. In DNA form, the CDR3 reads TGTGCCAGCAGTTTAGGGGGAATGGGTGGAAACACCATATATTTT.

The chain uses TRBV2 and TRBJ2-7; D uncertain. Germline CDR1 and CDR2: SNHLY and FYNNEI. Trimming left V 8 bases short and J 5 bases short, with 13 bases between. CDR3 length equals 12 residues. CDR3 nucleotides: TGTGCCAGCGCAACAAACCCCCACGAGCAGTACTTC. It codes for CASATNPHEQYF.

V and J are TRBV6-5 and TRBJ2-1; TRBD2 matches at 7 bases. J was trimmed by 4 bases and V by 0 bases; bases with no gene match: 6. CDR1 and CDR2 from the germline V gene are MNHEY and SVGAGI. The CDR3 covers 16 residues. The CDR3 DNA sequence: TGTGCCAGCAGTTACTCGTTCCTAGCGGCATACAATGAGCAGTTCTTC. As protein: CASSYSFLAAYNEQFF.

V and J are TRBV27 and TRBJ2-2; TRBD2 might be the D (5 bases). Germline CDR1 reads MNHEY; CDR2 reads SMNVEV (reference sequence). The CDR3 contains 14 residues. Between the trimmed V and J ends, which lost 6 bases and 6 bases, there was a span of 14 bases. The DNA for the CDR3 is TGTGCCAGCAGGGATAGGTGGGAGTCCGGGGAGCTGTTTTTT. As protein: CASRDRWESGELFF.

This clone was seen a single time. This chain links TRBV6-1 with TRBJ1-2; TRBD1 agrees at 7 bases. Losses at the gene ends were 3 bases for V and 0 bases for J; bases not matched to a gene: 7. This CDR3 has 16 residues. CDR1 is MNHNS, CDR2 SASEGT, per germline. The CDR3 bases are TGTGCCAGCAGTGACCCCTCCGGGACAGCTAACTATGGCTACACCTTC. This codes for CASSDPSGTANYGYTF.

The chain combines TRBV29-1 with TRBJ2-5; 8 bases align to TRBD1. The V segment lost 6 bases and the J segment 2 bases; nucleotides outside the gene matches: 2. Germline CDR1 SQVTM, CDR2 ANQGSEA. The CDR3 spans 12 residues. The CDR3 protein is CSVTGGQETQYF. The CDR3 nucleotides read TGCAGCGTCACAGGGGGGCAAGAGACCCAGTACTTC.

The chain is built from TRBV12-3 or TRBV12-4 and TRBJ2-1; D unclear. Trimming took 3 bases from V and 6 from J, leaving 6 bases between them. CDR3 size: 12 residues. CDR3 sequence reads: CASSFRVNEQFF. The CDR3 DNA reads TGTGCCAGCAGTTTTAGAGTCAATGAGCAGTTCTTC.

This CDR3 is CASRQTNQPQHF. Written as DNA, the CDR3 is TGTGCCAGTAGACAGACTAATCAGCCCCAGCATTTT. The V and J genes are TRBV28 and TRBJ1-5, with D perhaps TRBD1 (5 bases). Trimming pared 9 bases from V and 4 bases from J, leaving 10 bases between. This CDR3 has 12 amino acids. Germline lookup yields CDR1 MDHEN and CDR2 SYDVKM.

The chain uses TRBV5-4 and TRBJ1-1, with D perhaps TRBD1 (6 bases). The CDR3 length is 15 residues. Trimming shortened V by 0 bases and J by 0 bases, and 9 bases separated the two germline ends. CDR1 is SGHNT and CDR2 is YYREEE in the germline V gene (reference sequence). CDR3 nucleotides: TGTGCCAGCAGCTTGGGGGGGCCGATGAACACTGAAGCTTTCTTT. This encodes CASSLGGPMNTEAFF.

This chain connects TRBV27 to TRBJ2-2; tentatively, D is TRBD2 (6 bases). CDR1 MNHEY and CDR2 SMNVEV come from the germline V gene (reference sequence). Trimming cost V 2 bases and J 8 bases, with 9 bases left between them. The CDR3 length is 13 residues. The CDR3 nucleotides read TGTGCCAGCAGTTTAGGGGAGGCGGGGGAGCTGTTTTTT. Amino acids: CASSLGEAGELFF.